These 19 T cell receptor beta chains share one sample of origin, sequenced in a study of T cells in Graves' hyperthyroidism and ophthalmopathy. From RNA transcripts, TCR beta CDR3 regions were amplified. First-round RT-PCR with HTBI primers amplified the TCR CDR3 region. TCRdb processed the multiplex PCR reads anew with MiXCR; each CDR3 protein has one entry. The sample holds about 740,000 distinct CDR3 sequences, around 15% seen once. Sequences were obtained from blood. The origin of the receptors is a woman aged 18-29 years with Graves' hyperthyroidism.

This clonotype was seen at least ten times. The V call is TRBV28, the J call TRBJ1-6, with a tentative D call TRBD1 (6 bases). The V end lost 2 bases, the J end lost 12 bases, and 17 bases lay between the germline ends. There are 15 residues in the CDR3. Germline lookup yields CDR1 MDHEN and CDR2 SYDVKM. The CDR3 DNA reads as TGTGCCAGCAGTTTACGTTGGACAGCCGTAAAACCCCTCCACTTT. This encodes CASSLRWTAVKPLHF.

This clonotype was detected ten times or more. The CDR3 sequence is CASSLLAAQYF. The CDR3 DNA sequence: TGTGCCAGCAGTTTACTAGCTGCGCAGTATTTT. The genes are TRBV12-3 or TRBV12-4 and TRBJ2-3, with D possibly being TRBD2 (5 bases). The CDR3 loop spans 11 amino acids. V lost 2 bases to trimming and J lost 10 bases, with 7 bases between them.

Ten or more counts support this clonotype. The J gene is TRBJ1-6, the V gene TRBV18; no definite D call. Between the trimmed V and J ends, which lost 3 bases and 13 bases, there was a span of 7 bases. The CDR3 runs 11 residues. Germline CDR1 reads KGHSH; CDR2 reads LQKENI. The CDR3 protein is CASSPEGPLHF. The DNA of the CDR3 is TGTGCCAGCTCACCGGAAGGGCCCCTCCACTTT.

The chain carries TRBV19 and TRBJ1-1, with TRBD1 matching over 7 bases. Per germline, CDR1 LNHDA and CDR2 SQIVND (reference sequence). The length of the CDR3 is 15 residues. J lost 2 bases, V lost 5 bases, and 8 bases had no gene match. The CDR3 DNA follows: TGTGCCAGTAGTGTAATGACAGGGTTAAACACTGAAGCTTTCTTT. This sequence encodes CASSVMTGLNTEAFF.

This clonotype was picked up a small number of times. The chain joins TRBV3-1 to TRBJ2-7; 9 bases line up with TRBD2. Germline-derived CDR1 and CDR2 are LGHDT and YNNKEL (reference sequence). The CDR3 is made up of 15 amino acids. J gave up 4 bases and V 3 bases, and 7 bases lay outside the gene matches. CDR3 protein: CASSHPSGTPYEQYF. The CDR3 bases are TGTGCCAGCAGCCATCCTAGCGGGACCCCTTACGAGCAGTACTTC.

This clonotype was observed a few times. V is TRBV7-9 and J is TRBJ1-2; the D is unclear. The CDR3 runs to 12 residues. Trimming took off 5 bases at V and 6 bases at J, with 10 bases between the two ends. Germline-derived CDR1 and CDR2 are SEHNR and FQNEAQ (reference sequence). The CDR3 loop is CASSTMEDGYTF. Written as DNA, the CDR3 is TGTGCCAGCAGCACCATGGAGGATGGCTACACCTTC.

This clonotype has at least ten counts. This chain links TRBV11-2 with TRBJ2-7, with no clear D. Looked up from germline, CDR1 is SGHAT and CDR2 is FQNNGV. The CDR3 is 14 residues long. V lost 0 bases to trimming and J lost 0 bases, with 6 bases between them. CDR3 region: CASSLEWSSYEQYF. The CDR3, as DNA: TGTGCCAGCAGCTTAGAGTGGTCCTCCTACGAGCAGTACTTC. The whole variable domain, remainder taken from reference TRBV11-2 and TRBJ2-7, is EAGVAQSPRYKIIEKRQSVAFWCNPISGHATLYWYQQILGQGPKLLIQFQNNGVVDDSQLPKDRFSAERLKGVDSTLKIQPAKLEDSAVYLCASSLEWSSYEQYFGPGTRLTVT.

This clonotype was seen repeatedly, ten times or more. V gene TRBV5-1 combines with J gene TRBJ2-7; D is unresolved. Germline-derived CDR1 and CDR2 are SGHRS and YFSETQ. The CDR3 is 14 amino acids. Trimming cost V 5 bases and J 2 bases, with 14 bases left between them. The CDR3 reads CASSSDRWPYEQYF. CDR3 sequence (DNA): TGCGCCAGCAGTTCGGACCGGTGGCCCTACGAGCAGTACTTC. Full variable domain (outside the CDR3, taken from reference TRBV5-1 and TRBJ2-7): KAGVTQTPRYLIKTRGQQVTLSCSPISGHRSVSWYQQTPGQGLQFLFEYFSETQRNKGNFPGRFSGRQFSNSRSEMNVSTLELGDSALYLCASSSDRWPYEQYFGPGTRLTVT.

A few counts support this clonotype. The chain uses TRBV6-2 or TRBV6-3 and TRBJ1-4; D not certain. This CDR3 has 16 amino acids. Looked up from germline, CDR1 is MNHEY and CDR2 is SVGEGT. Deletions cut 0 bases from V and 8 bases from J, with 16 bases between. CDR3 residues: CASSYSIVDPPEKLFF. Here the CDR3 DNA reads TGTGCCAGCAGTTACTCGATTGTCGACCCCCCAGAAAAACTGTTTTTT.

On this clonotype itself: A much larger clone lies one base from this, so it may be a read error. In DNA form, the CDR3 reads TGTGCCAGCAGTTTCGATTGGGGCTCCTACGAGCAGTACTTC. Translated, it gives CASSFDWGSYEQYF. V is TRBV12-3 or TRBV12-4 and J is TRBJ2-7, with D uncertain. This CDR3 comprises 14 residues. V was trimmed by 3 bases and J by 0 bases, leaving 9 bases between them.

The chain recombines TRBV28 with TRBJ2-1; TRBD2 aligns across 8 bases. With 4 bases clipped from V and 10 bases from J, the junction kept 21 bases outside the gene matches. This CDR3 spans 18 amino acids. CDR1 and CDR2 (germline): MDHEN, SYDVKM. CDR3 nucleotides: TGTGCCAGCAGTTCCACCCTTAGCGGGGCAGGGGTCTACAGAGAGCAGTTCTTC. Translated, it gives CASSSTLSGAGVYREQFF.

This clonotype was picked up a small number of times. The V call is TRBV4-2, the J call TRBJ2-3; no reliable D call. CDR1 and CDR2 from the germline V gene are LGHNA and YNFKEQ. This CDR3 comprises 15 residues. Trimming removed 4 bases at V and 2 bases at J, with 13 bases between. The CDR3 DNA sequence: TGTGCCAGCAGCCCCCAGTCAGGACCCACAGATACGCAGTATTTT. Translating gives CASSPQSGPTDTQYF.

This clonotype was counted at least ten times. The chain uses TRBV3-1 and TRBJ1-1, with D uncertain. This CDR3 has 17 amino acids. Trimming shortened V by 1 base and J by 1 base, and 16 bases separated the two germline ends. Germline V lookup: CDR1 LGHDT, CDR2 YNNKEL (reference sequence). In DNA, the CDR3 is TGTGCCAGCAGCCAAGGCCCACTTTGGCCGGAGAACACTGAAGCTTTCTTT. It translates to CASSQGPLWPENTEAFF.

At least ten counts were recorded for this clonotype. The rearrangement links TRBV9 to TRBJ2-7; 8 bases fit TRBD2. This CDR3 comprises 16 residues. CDR1 SGDLS and CDR2 YYNGEE come from the germline V gene. V lost 2 bases and J lost 2; bases outside the gene matches: 9. The CDR3 DNA reads TGTGCCAGCAGCGTTCAAACGGGAGGGCCCCCCTACGAGCAGTACTTC. Translation gives CASSVQTGGPPYEQYF.

This clonotype came up many times. The CDR3 loop is CACGMGLATYEQYF. The CDR3 DNA is TGTGCCTGCGGGATGGGACTCGCCACCTACGAGCAGTACTTC. The J gene is TRBJ2-7, the V gene TRBV30, with a possible D match to TRBD2 (6 bases). Trimming took off 6 bases at V and 2 bases at J, with 17 bases between the two ends. CDR1 and CDR2 (germline): GTSNPN, SVGIG (reference sequence). CDR3 size: 14 residues.

This clonotype was counted a few times. The chain links TRBV12-5 to TRBJ2-3, with D possibly matching TRBD1 (5 bases). The V and J ends lost 0 bases and 0 bases respectively, with 16 bases between them. The CDR3 covers 18 residues. Germline CDR1 LGHNT, CDR2 FRNRAP. CDR3 protein: CASGLVRKTASSTDTQYF. As DNA, the CDR3 is TGTGCTAGTGGTTTGGTAAGAAAGACAGCCTCTAGCACAGATACGCAGTATTTT.

Ten or more counts support this clonotype. The rearrangement links TRBV7-9 to TRBJ2-3; D gene unclear. The CDR3 spans 12 residues. Germline CDR1 and CDR2: SEHNR and FQNEAQ (reference sequence). V lost 0 bases and J lost 5, with 3 bases in between. CDR3 sequence: CASSLARDTQYF. The DNA for the CDR3 is TGTGCCAGCAGCTTAGCGAGAGATACGCAGTATTTT. Using reference TRBV7-9 and TRBJ2-3 for the parts outside the CDR3, the full variable domain is DTGVSQNPRHKITKRGQNVTFRCDPISEHNRLYWYRQTLGQGPEFLTYFQNEAQLEKSRLLSDRFSAERPKGSFSTLEIQRTEQGDSAMYLCASSLARDTQYFGPGTRLTVL.

V gene TRBV4-2 combines with J gene TRBJ1-4, with TRBD1 identical over 7 bases. Per the germline V gene, CDR1 is LGHNA and CDR2 is YNFKEQ. The trim removed 0 bases at V and 3 bases at J, leaving 10 bases unmatched. This CDR3 contains 18 residues. CDR3 region: CASSQDKAGGSSNEKLFF. The CDR3, as DNA: TGTGCCAGCAGCCAAGATAAGGCAGGGGGTTCGTCTAATGAAAAACTGTTTTTT.

The table lists this clonotype with many counts. This chain links TRBV29-1 with TRBJ1-1, with D maybe TRBD1 (5 bases). The CDR3 length is 14 residues. V lost 4 bases to trimming and J lost 1 base, with 13 bases between them. CDR1 is SQVTM and CDR2 is ANQGSEA in the germline V gene. CDR3 sequence reads: CSVVSAGRNTEAFF. CDR3 bases: TGCAGCGTTGTTTCGGCAGGGCGGAACACTGAAGCTTTCTTT.